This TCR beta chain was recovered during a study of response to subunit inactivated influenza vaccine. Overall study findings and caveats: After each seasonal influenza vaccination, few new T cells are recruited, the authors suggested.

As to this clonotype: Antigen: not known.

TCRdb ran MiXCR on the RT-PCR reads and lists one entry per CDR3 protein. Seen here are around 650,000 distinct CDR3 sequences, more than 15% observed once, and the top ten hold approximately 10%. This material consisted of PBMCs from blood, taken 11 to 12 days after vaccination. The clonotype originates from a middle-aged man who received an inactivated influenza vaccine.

In DNA form, the CDR3 reads TGCAGTGCTAGATTGCCACTGAACCAAGAGACCCAGTACTTC. Translation gives CSARLPLNQETQYF. The V call is TRBV20-1, the J call TRBJ2-5; D is undetermined. Between the trimmed V and J ends, which lost 2 bases and 0 bases, there was a span of 10 bases. The germline gives CDR1 DFQATT, CDR2 SNEGSKA (reference sequence). The CDR3 has 14 residues.